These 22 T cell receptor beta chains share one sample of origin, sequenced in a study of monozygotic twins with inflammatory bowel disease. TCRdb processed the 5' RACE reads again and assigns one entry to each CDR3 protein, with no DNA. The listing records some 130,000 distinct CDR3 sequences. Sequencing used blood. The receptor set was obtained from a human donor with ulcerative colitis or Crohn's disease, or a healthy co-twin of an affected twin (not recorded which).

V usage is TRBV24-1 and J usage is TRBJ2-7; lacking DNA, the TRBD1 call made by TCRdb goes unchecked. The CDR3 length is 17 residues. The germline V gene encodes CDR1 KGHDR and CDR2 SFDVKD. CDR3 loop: CATSARSEGDRPYEQYF.

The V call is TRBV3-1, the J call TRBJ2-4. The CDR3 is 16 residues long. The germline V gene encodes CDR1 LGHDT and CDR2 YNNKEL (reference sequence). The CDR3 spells CASSQWNLLAKNIQYF.

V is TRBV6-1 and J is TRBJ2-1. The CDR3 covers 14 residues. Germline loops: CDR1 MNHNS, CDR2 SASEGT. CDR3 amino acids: CASREREIYNEQFF.

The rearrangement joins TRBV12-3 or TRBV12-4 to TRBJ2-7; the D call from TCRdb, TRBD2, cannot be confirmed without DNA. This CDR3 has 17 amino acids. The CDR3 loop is CASSPTLASGRSYEQYF.

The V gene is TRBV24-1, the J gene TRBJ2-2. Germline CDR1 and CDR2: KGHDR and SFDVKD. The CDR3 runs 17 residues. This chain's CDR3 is CATSGRGRQGDTGELFF.

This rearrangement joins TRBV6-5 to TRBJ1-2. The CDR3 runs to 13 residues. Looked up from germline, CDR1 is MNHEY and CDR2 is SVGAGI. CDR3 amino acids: CASSPSPNYGYTF.

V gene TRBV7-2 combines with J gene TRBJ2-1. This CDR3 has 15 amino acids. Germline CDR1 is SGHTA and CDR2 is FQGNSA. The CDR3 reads CASSFADGYNYEQFF.

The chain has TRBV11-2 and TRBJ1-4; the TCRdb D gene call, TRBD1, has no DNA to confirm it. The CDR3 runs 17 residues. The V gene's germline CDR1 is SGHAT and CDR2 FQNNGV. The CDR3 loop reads CASSLGSPGQANEKLFF.

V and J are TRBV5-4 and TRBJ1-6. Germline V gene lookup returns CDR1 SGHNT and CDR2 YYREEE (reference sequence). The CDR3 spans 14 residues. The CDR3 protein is CASSLDPRDSPLHF.

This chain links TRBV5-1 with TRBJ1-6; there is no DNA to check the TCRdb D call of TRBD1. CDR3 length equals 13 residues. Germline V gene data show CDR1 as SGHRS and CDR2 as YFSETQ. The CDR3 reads CASSLEGSKPLHF.

CDR3 protein: CASSSTQRFTDTQYF. The chain carries TRBV5-6 and TRBJ2-3. The CDR3 is 15 amino acids. Germline lookup yields CDR1 SGHDT and CDR2 YYEEEE.

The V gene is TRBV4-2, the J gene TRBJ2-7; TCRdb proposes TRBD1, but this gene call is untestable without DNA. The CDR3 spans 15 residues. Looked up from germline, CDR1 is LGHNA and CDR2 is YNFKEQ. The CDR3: CASSQDSMRGGEQYF.

This CDR3 reads CASSLVSRLAGGPNEQFF. The chain joins TRBV7-8 to TRBJ2-1; TCRdb proposes TRBD2, but this gene call is untestable without DNA. Germline-derived CDR1 and CDR2 are SGHVS and FQNEAQ. The CDR3 spans 18 residues.

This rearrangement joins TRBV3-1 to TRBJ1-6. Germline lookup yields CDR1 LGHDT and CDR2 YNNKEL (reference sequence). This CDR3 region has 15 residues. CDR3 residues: CASSPVGVNNSPLHF.

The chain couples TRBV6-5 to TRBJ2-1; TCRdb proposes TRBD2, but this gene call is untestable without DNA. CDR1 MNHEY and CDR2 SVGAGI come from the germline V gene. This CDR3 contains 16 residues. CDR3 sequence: CASSYSSGGPNNEQFF.

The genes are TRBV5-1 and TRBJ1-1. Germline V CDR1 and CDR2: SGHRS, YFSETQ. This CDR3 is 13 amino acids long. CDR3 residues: CASSTDANTEAFF.

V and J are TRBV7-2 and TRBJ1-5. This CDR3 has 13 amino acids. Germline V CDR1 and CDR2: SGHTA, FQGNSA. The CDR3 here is CASSLSTNQPQHF.

The CDR3 reads CSARGGGGSTDTQYF. The V and J genes are TRBV20-1 and TRBJ2-3; TCRdb's D gene call, TRBD1, goes unchecked for lack of DNA. CDR3 size: 15 residues. Germline-derived CDR1 and CDR2 are DFQATT and SNEGSKA (reference sequence).

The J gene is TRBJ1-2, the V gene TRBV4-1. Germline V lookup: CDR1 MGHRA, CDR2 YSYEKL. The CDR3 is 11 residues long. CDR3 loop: CASSHVYGYTF.

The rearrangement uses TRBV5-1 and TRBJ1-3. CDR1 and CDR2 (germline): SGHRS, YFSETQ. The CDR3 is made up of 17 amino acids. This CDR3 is CASSLVDPGASGNTIYF.

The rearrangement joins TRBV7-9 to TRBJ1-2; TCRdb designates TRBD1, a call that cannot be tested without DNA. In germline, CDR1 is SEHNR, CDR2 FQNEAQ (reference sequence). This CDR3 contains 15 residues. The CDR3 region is CASSFSGQGAGGYTF.

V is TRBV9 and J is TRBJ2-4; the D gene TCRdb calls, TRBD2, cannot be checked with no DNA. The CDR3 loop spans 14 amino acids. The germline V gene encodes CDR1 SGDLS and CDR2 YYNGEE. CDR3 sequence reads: CASSAGPGQDIQYF.